The 30 T cell receptor beta chains presented below share a single source sample, sequenced in a study of blood T cell repertoires in COVID-19. Using immunoSEQ multiplex PCR, the repertoire was profiled, and TCRdb retains in-frame clones only, with some absent. Of about 290,000 clones in the sample, around 92% are singletons; the top ten hold approximately 12%. Source material: peripheral blood. These receptor sequences come from a woman between 25 and 40 years old with COVID-19, enrolled during active disease.

The chain combines TRBV6-5 with TRBJ1-5, with unresolved D. Deletions cut 6 bases from V and 0 bases from J, with 12 bases between. In germline, CDR1 is MNHEY, CDR2 SVGAGI. The CDR3 runs to 15 residues. Here the CDR3 reads CASRGAYFSNQPQHF. The CDR3 DNA is TGTGCCAGCAGGGGAGCGTACTTTAGCAATCAGCCCCAGCATTTT.

The rearrangement uses TRBV6-5 and TRBJ1-1; 11 nucleotides match TRBD1. The germline gives CDR1 MNHEY, CDR2 SVGAGI. Trimming cost V 0 bases and J 3 bases; bases outside gene matches: 0. This CDR3 is built from 15 residues. In DNA, the CDR3 is TGTGCCAGCAGTTACTCGGGACAGGGGGACACTGAAGCTTTCTTT. Protein sequence: CASSYSGQGDTEAFF.

This clone has just one count. J is TRBJ1-2 and V is TRBV5-1; D gene unclear. Germline lookup yields CDR1 SGHRS and CDR2 YFSETQ. The V end lost 4 bases, the J end lost 2 bases, and 18 bases lay between the germline ends. The CDR3 spans 16 residues. The CDR3 is CASSVDSGGRNYGYTF. The CDR3 DNA follows: TGCGCCAGCAGCGTCGACTCAGGAGGCCGAAACTATGGCTACACCTTC.

This chain uses TRBV11-3 with TRBJ2-1, with 10 bases matching TRBD1. The trim removed 1 base at V and 7 bases at J, leaving 4 bases unmatched. Germline V lookup: CDR1 SGHNT, CDR2 YENEEA. There are 15 residues in the CDR3. Here the CDR3 reads CASSLGADRGNEQFF. The CDR3 coding sequence is TGTGCCAGCAGCTTAGGGGCGGACAGGGGGAATGAGCAGTTCTTC. The full variable domain, completed using reference TRBV11-3 and TRBJ2-1, is EAGVVQSPRYKIIEKKQPVAFWCNPISGHNTLYWYLQNLGQGPELLIRYENEEAVDDSQLPKDRFSAERLKGVDSTLKIQPAELGDSAVYLCASSLGADRGNEQFFGPGTRLTVL.

The V call is TRBV7-2, the J call TRBJ1-3; TRBD1 aligns across 12 bases. The CDR3 runs to 18 residues. V dropped 5 bases and J dropped 7; count of bases not matched to a gene: 15. Germline lookup yields CDR1 SGHTA and CDR2 FQGNSA. CDR3 in DNA: TGTGCCAGCAGCAGAGCCTCGGTGATGGGACAGGGGGCGAACACCATATATTTT. It is translated as CASSRASVMGQGANTIYF.

This clone was seen just once. The V and J genes are TRBV5-1 and TRBJ1-6, with 8 bases identical to TRBD1. CDR3 length: 14 amino acids. CDR1 is SGHRS, CDR2 YFSETQ, per germline. The V segment lost 3 bases and the J segment 6 bases; nucleotides outside the gene matches: 2. In DNA, the CDR3 is TGCGCCAGCAGCTGGACAGGGAGTAATTCACCCCTCCACTTT. This encodes CASSWTGSNSPLHF.

The chain recombines TRBV5-1 with TRBJ2-2; D is uncertain. Germline lookup yields CDR1 SGHRS and CDR2 YFSETQ. V lost 4 bases, J lost 1 base, and 11 bases lay in between. The CDR3 spans 15 residues. The CDR3 protein is CASSLVPRNTGELFF. The CDR3 coding sequence is TGCGCCAGCAGCCTAGTACCCAGGAACACCGGGGAGCTGTTTTTT.

The chain is built from TRBV27 and TRBJ1-1; no clear D gene. V was clipped by 2 bases and J by 3 bases, with 7 bases between them. Germline values: CDR1 MNHEY, CDR2 SMNVEV (reference sequence). This CDR3 has 13 amino acids. CDR3 sequence reads: CASSLRGYTEAFF. DNA for the CDR3: TGTGCCAGCAGTTTAAGAGGGTACACTGAAGCTTTCTTT.

The gene calls are TRBV5-1 and TRBJ1-3; D call uncertain. CDR1 and CDR2 from the germline V gene are SGHRS and YFSETQ. V was pared by 5 bases and J by 4 bases, with 13 bases between. This CDR3 has 14 amino acids. CDR3 DNA: TGCGCCAGCAGTTTAGATACTCTGGGAAACACCATATATTTT. This encodes CASSLDTLGNTIYF.

The chain couples TRBV18 to TRBJ1-4; D gene unclear. Germline CDR1 reads KGHSH; CDR2 reads LQKENI. The CDR3 sequence is 13 residues long. V lost 0 bases and J lost 8, with 7 bases in between. The CDR3 DNA is TGTGCCAGCTCACCACCGGTACAGGAAAAACTGTTTTTT. This encodes CASSPPVQEKLFF.

Notes on this clone: The same CDR3 also results from other DNA sequences found in this sample. The chain joins TRBV9 to TRBJ1-3; weak D call: TRBD1 (5 bases). The CDR3 loop spans 15 amino acids. Trimming removed 0 bases at V and 0 bases at J, with 7 bases between. Germline V gives CDR1 SGDLS, CDR2 YYNGEE. In DNA, the CDR3 is TGTGCCAGCAGCGTAGGCGGGGCCTCTGGAAACACCATATATTTT. Amino acids: CASSVGGASGNTIYF. Based on the CDR3 plus reference TRBV9 and TRBJ1-3, the full variable domain is DSGVTQTPKHLITATGQRVTLRCSPRSGDLSVYWYQQSLDQGLQFLIQYYNGEERAKGNILERFSAQQFPDLHSELNLSSLELGDSALYFCASSVGGASGNTIYFGEGSWLTVV.

The CDR3 region is CASRGAPYEQYF. The CDR3 coding sequence is TGTGCCAGCAGAGGGGCTCCCTACGAGCAGTACTTC. V is TRBV2 and J is TRBJ2-7; weak D call: TRBD1 (5 bases). CDR3 length equals 12 residues. Germline-derived CDR1 and CDR2 are SNHLY and FYNNEI. Trimming cost V 6 bases and J 2 bases, with 8 bases left between them.

The chain carries TRBV5-4 and TRBJ2-1, with 7 positions matching TRBD2. This CDR3 spans 14 amino acids. V trimming: 6 bases; J trimming: 4 bases; junction bases outside the gene matches: 7. Germline V gives CDR1 SGHNT, CDR2 YYREEE (reference sequence). In nucleotides, the CDR3 is TGTGCCAGCACCGGGACTACTAGGTACAATGAGCAGTTCTTC. Residues: CASTGTTRYNEQFF. The full variable domain, rest sourced from reference TRBV5-4 and TRBJ2-1, is ETGVTQSPTHLIKTRGQQVTLRCSSQSGHNTVSWYQQALGQGPQFIFQYYREEENGRGNFPPRFSGLQFPNYSSELNVNALELDDSALYLCASTGTTRYNEQFFGPGTRLTVL.

CDR3 loop: CASSILAGGNNEQFF. The CDR3 DNA follows: TGTGCCAGTAGTATACTAGCGGGGGGGAACAATGAGCAGTTCTTC. V gene TRBV19 combines with J gene TRBJ2-1, with TRBD2 identical over 12 bases. This CDR3 spans 15 amino acids. Germline-derived CDR1 and CDR2 are LNHDA and SQIVND (reference sequence). The V and J ends lost 2 bases and 5 bases, in that order; junction bases with no gene match: 1.

The chain uses TRBV5-4 and TRBJ2-7; 8 bases match TRBD2. V was clipped by 5 bases and J by 2 bases; unmatched bases: 3. Germline V gene data show CDR1 as SGHNT and CDR2 as YYREEE (reference sequence). The CDR3 consists of 13 residues. The CDR3 is CASSRGGAYEQYF. CDR3 nucleotides: TGTGCCAGCAGTCGGGGGGGAGCCTACGAGCAGTACTTC. Full variable domain (remainder filled in from reference TRBV5-4 and TRBJ2-7): ETGVTQSPTHLIKTRGQQVTLRCSSQSGHNTVSWYQQALGQGPQFIFQYYREEENGRGNFPPRFSGLQFPNYSSELNVNALELDDSALYLCASSRGGAYEQYFGPGTRLTVT.

This clone turned up a few times. V gene TRBV5-4 combines with J gene TRBJ1-3; no firm D call. The germline V and J ends were trimmed by 3 bases and 0 bases, with 10 bases remaining between them. There are 15 residues in the CDR3. CDR1 is SGHNT, CDR2 YYREEE, per germline (reference sequence). The CDR3 loop is CASSSSKSSGNTIYF. The DNA for the CDR3 is TGTGCCAGCAGCTCCTCAAAGAGCTCTGGAAACACCATATATTTT. The variable domain in full, completed from reference TRBV5-4 and TRBJ1-3, reads ETGVTQSPTHLIKTRGQQVTLRCSSQSGHNTVSWYQQALGQGPQFIFQYYREEENGRGNFPPRFSGLQFPNYSSELNVNALELDDSALYLCASSSSKSSGNTIYFGEGSWLTVV.

This chain uses TRBV5-4 with TRBJ2-7; 7 nucleotides match TRBD1. V was pared by 4 bases and J by 3 bases, with 10 bases of the junction left unmatched. The CDR3 consists of 15 residues. Germline loops: CDR1 SGHNT, CDR2 YYREEE (reference sequence). The DNA of the CDR3 is TGTGCCAGCAGCCCCGACAGGGATACGGGCTACGAGCAGTACTTC. Its protein product is CASSPDRDTGYEQYF.

V and J are TRBV3-1 (or the pseudogene TRBV3-2) and TRBJ1-2, with TRBD1 matching over 11 bases. CDR1 is LGHDT and CDR2 is YNNKEL in the germline V gene (reference sequence). The CDR3 is 17 residues long. The J segment lost 1 base and the V segment lost 4 bases, leaving 8 bases of the junction unmatched. The CDR3 DNA sequence: TGTGCCAGCAGCCCGCACGGGACAGGGGGTTTTAACTATGGCTACACCTTC. Encoded protein: CASSPHGTGGFNYGYTF.

The rearrangement joins TRBV6-5 to TRBJ2-1, with a tentative D call TRBD1 (5 bases). Trimming removed 9 bases from V and 6 bases from J, with 21 bases in between. The length of the CDR3 is 15 residues. CDR1 MNHEY and CDR2 SVGAGI come from the germline V gene. The CDR3 reads CASFRGAGHFNEQFF. CDR3 in DNA: TGTGCCAGTTTCCGCGGTGCAGGGCACTTCAATGAGCAGTTCTTC.

The sample holds a few counts of this clone. The chain links TRBV27 to TRBJ1-5; TRBD1 is a possible D gene (5 bases). The CDR3 has 17 amino acids. Germline lookup yields CDR1 MNHEY and CDR2 SMNVEV (reference sequence). Between the trimmed V and J ends, which lost 6 bases and 1 base, there was a span of 19 bases. CDR3 region: CASSPREGYSSNQPQHF. In DNA, the CDR3 is TGTGCCAGCAGCCCTAGGGAGGGGTATTCCAGCAATCAGCCCCAGCATTTT.

V and J are TRBV7-2 and TRBJ2-3; 8 bases line up with TRBD2. Germline trimming cut 4 bases from V and 2 bases from J; bases unmatched to any gene: 5. The germline V gene encodes CDR1 SGHTA and CDR2 FQGNSA. The CDR3 is 15 amino acids. The CDR3 DNA follows: TGTGCCAGCAGCTCGGGACTAGTATTCACAGATACGCAGTATTTT. It specifies CASSSGLVFTDTQYF.

In its sample, this clone was seen a few times. The V and J genes are TRBV27 and TRBJ2-1; perhaps TRBD1 as D (6 bases). Trimming stripped 4 bases from V and 12 bases from J, with 16 bases between. This CDR3 has 13 amino acids. From germline, CDR1 is MNHEY and CDR2 SMNVEV (reference sequence). CDR3 in amino acids: CASSSSTGHGQFF. The CDR3 DNA follows: TGTGCCAGCAGTTCATCGACAGGCCACGGGCAGTTCTTC.

The V call is TRBV27, the J call TRBJ1-2; the D gene is possibly TRBD1 (5 bases). The ends were cut back, 6 bases at V and 8 bases at J, with 22 bases in the middle. Germline V gene sequence: CDR1 MNHEY, CDR2 SMNVEV (reference sequence). The CDR3 is 15 amino acids. CDR3 DNA sequence: TGTGCCAGCAGATATTTGGCCCTAGGAGGGGAGGGCTACACCTTC. Its protein product is CASRYLALGGEGYTF.

CDR3 sequence (DNA): TGCAGTGCTAGTTCGTTACTAGCGAGCTCCTACAATGAGCAGTTCTTC. It codes for CSASSLLASSYNEQFF. This chain uses TRBV20-1 with TRBJ2-1, with 7 bases lining up with TRBD2. Germline V gene data show CDR1 as DFQATT and CDR2 as SNEGSKA (reference sequence). This CDR3 is 16 amino acids long. The V gene end was trimmed by 3 bases and the J gene end by 0 bases; junction bases not matched to a gene: 8.

V gene TRBV19 combines with J gene TRBJ1-2, with no clear D. The ends were cut back, 9 bases at V and 8 bases at J, with 19 bases in the middle. Per germline, CDR1 LNHDA and CDR2 SQIVND (reference sequence). The length of the CDR3 is 13 residues. The DNA for the CDR3 is TGTGCCAGCCGGGGTGTGGCTAGTGGCGGCTACACCTTC. It specifies CASRGVASGGYTF. The whole variable domain, remainder taken from reference TRBV19 and TRBJ1-2, is DGGITQSPKYLFRKEGQNVTLSCEQNLNHDAMYWYRQDPGQGLRLIYYSQIVNDFQKGDIAEGYSVSREKKESFPLTVTSAQKNPTAFYLCASRGVASGGYTFGSGTRLTVV.

The J gene is TRBJ2-1, the V gene TRBV5-4, with TRBD2 matching 7 bases. The junction had 10 bases not matched to a gene; V was cut back by 4 bases and J by 3 bases. The germline V gene encodes CDR1 SGHNT and CDR2 YYREEE (reference sequence). The CDR3 runs to 16 residues. CDR3 nucleotide sequence: TGTGCCAGCAGCAGAGGGAGGACTAGTAACTACAATGAGCAGTTCTTC. This encodes CASSRGRTSNYNEQFF. The full variable domain, completed using reference TRBV5-4 and TRBJ2-1, is ETGVTQSPTHLIKTRGQQVTLRCSSQSGHNTVSWYQQALGQGPQFIFQYYREEENGRGNFPPRFSGLQFPNYSSELNVNALELDDSALYLCASSRGRTSNYNEQFFGPGTRLTVL.

The CDR3 DNA follows: TGTGCCACCAGTGATTCCGGTAGCGGGGGCGCCGCAGATACGCAGTATTTT. Protein: CATSDSGSGGAADTQYF. The chain carries TRBV24-1 and TRBJ2-3, with 9 bases lining up with TRBD2. The junction had 9 bases not matched to a gene; V was cut back by 2 bases and J by 4 bases. CDR1 KGHDR and CDR2 SFDVKD come from the germline V gene. CDR3 size: 17 residues.

V is TRBV3-1 (or the pseudogene TRBV3-2) and J is TRBJ1-1; tentative D call: TRBD1 (6 bases). In germline, CDR1 is LGHDT, CDR2 YNNKEL (reference sequence). The CDR3 is 14 amino acids. V was trimmed by 3 bases and J by 4 bases, leaving 12 bases between them. The CDR3 DNA follows: TGTGCCAGCAGCCAGGGGGCGCGAAGCACTGAAGCTTTCTTT. Protein: CASSQGARSTEAFF.

The chain has TRBV24-1 and TRBJ2-5, with TRBD1 identical over 10 bases. This CDR3 region has 17 residues. CDR1 and CDR2 (germline): KGHDR, SFDVKD. V gave up 2 bases and J gave up 3 bases; unmatched junction bases: 8. The CDR3 loop reads CATSDSGQGTIKETQYF. The CDR3 nucleotides are TGTGCCACCAGTGATTCGGGACAGGGGACAATTAAAGAGACCCAGTACTTC.

The V and J genes are TRBV5-4 and TRBJ2-7; TRBD1 might be the D (6 bases). Germline values: CDR1 SGHNT, CDR2 YYREEE (reference sequence). The CDR3 totals 15 residues. Trimming left V 1 base short and J 3 bases short, with 14 bases between. CDR3 nucleotide sequence: TGTGCCAGCAGCTTGTGGGGGACACCTATCTACGAGCAGTACTTC. It encodes CASSLWGTPIYEQYF.